This passage covers 15 T cell receptor beta chains from one sample sequenced in a study of vaccination and CD4 T cells after COVID-19. The Oncomine TCR Beta short-read assay generated sequence data from the DNA of cultured CD4+ T cells. TCRdb reanalysed the PCR reads using MiXCR and keeps one entry per CDR3 protein. Seen here are more than 13,000 distinct CDR3 sequences, roughly 21% observed once, and the top ten hold about 15%. Treatment here: approximately 9-day PBMC culture with coronavirus spike peptide pools or control peptides (ViraFEST assay). These receptors are not linked to any known antigen. Specimen: cultured CD4+ T cells from blood. The origin of the receptors is a human donor with COVID-19.

The chain is built from TRBV6-5 and TRBJ2-1, with TRBD1 matching over 8 bases. The length of the CDR3 is 14 residues. The V segment lost 1 base and the J segment 5 bases; nucleotides outside the gene matches: 1. From germline, CDR1 is MNHEY and CDR2 SVGAGI. The CDR3 DNA sequence: TGTGCCAGCAGTTACTGGGACAGGCACAATGAGCAGTTCTTC. Protein: CASSYWDRHNEQFF.

This clonotype has more than one count but fewer than ten. The chain uses TRBV20-1 and TRBJ2-5; weak D call: TRBD2 (5 bases). Germline V gives CDR1 DFQATT, CDR2 SNEGSKA (reference sequence). With 0 bases removed from V and 2 bases from J, the gap between germline ends came to 16 bases. The CDR3 totals 16 residues. This CDR3 is CSARDMLRGTQETQYF. The CDR3, as DNA: TGCAGTGCTAGAGATATGCTCCGGGGAACTCAAGAGACCCAGTACTTC.

The V gene is TRBV7-2, the J gene TRBJ2-5, with a tentative D call TRBD1 (6 bases). Germline assignment: CDR1 SGHTA and CDR2 FQGNSA. Trimming removed 5 bases from V and 4 bases from J, with 17 bases in between. This CDR3 has 15 amino acids. In nucleotides, the CDR3 is TGTGCCAGCAGCGCCCTCCGGGACATCGGAGAGACCCAGTACTTC. Its protein is CASSALRDIGETQYF. Looking up the rest from reference TRBV7-2 and TRBJ2-5 gives the full variable domain: GAGVSQSPSNKVTEKGKDVELRCDPISGHTALYWYRQSLGQGLEFLIYFQGNSAPDKSGLPSDRFSAERTGGSVSTLTIQRTQQEDSAVYLCASSALRDIGETQYFGPGTRLLVL.

V usage is TRBV9 and J usage is TRBJ2-3; 8 positions agree with TRBD1. From germline, CDR1 is SGDLS and CDR2 YYNGEE. Unmatched junction bases numbered 9, after V lost 4 bases and J lost 5 bases. The CDR3 is made up of 15 amino acids. CDR3 amino acids: CASSTSGGRGDTQYF. In nucleotides, the CDR3 is TGTGCCAGCAGCACCTCAGGGGGCAGAGGAGATACGCAGTATTTT.

This clonotype turned up a few times. The chain uses TRBV6-1 and TRBJ1-2; D is perhaps TRBD1 (6 bases). V was clipped by 5 bases and J by 1 base, with 8 bases between them. The germline V gene encodes CDR1 MNHNS and CDR2 SASEGT. The CDR3 length is 13 residues. The CDR3 here is CASSPGVNYGYTF. The DNA for the CDR3 is TGTGCCAGCAGTCCAGGGGTTAACTATGGCTACACCTTC.

This clonotype came up once. The chain carries TRBV6-1 and TRBJ2-2; 7 bases agree with TRBD1. Trimming removed 7 bases from V and 8 bases from J; junction bases left unmatched: 10. The germline V gene encodes CDR1 MNHNS and CDR2 SASEGT. The CDR3 extends over 14 amino acids. CDR3 sequence: CASTPTGTTGELFF. DNA of the CDR3: TGTGCCAGCACTCCGACAGGGACCACTGGGGAGCTGTTTTTT.

There are a few counts of this clonotype. V gene TRBV7-9 combines with J gene TRBJ2-3; perhaps TRBD2 as D (6 bases). With 10 bases removed from V and 4 bases from J, the gap between germline ends came to 24 bases. The CDR3 consists of 16 residues. From germline, CDR1 is SEHNR and CDR2 FQNEAQ (reference sequence). This CDR3 reads CATSPQRAVKADTQYF. The CDR3 region has the DNA TGTGCCACATCCCCTCAGCGGGCCGTCAAGGCAGATACGCAGTATTTT.

The chain is built from TRBV7-2 and TRBJ2-4; 10 bases map to TRBD1. V shed 5 bases and J 6 bases; nucleotides not matched to a gene: 4. This CDR3 has 14 residues. Per germline, CDR1 SGHTA and CDR2 FQGNSA. The chain's CDR3 is CASSLGQGSNIQYF. In nucleotides, the CDR3 is TGTGCCAGCAGCCTGGGACAGGGGTCAAACATTCAGTACTTC.

Sample share makes this clonotype medium-sized. This rearrangement joins TRBV20-1 to TRBJ1-1; 9 bases are shared with TRBD1. Germline CDR1 DFQATT, CDR2 SNEGSKA (reference sequence). J was trimmed by 0 bases and V by 6 bases; bases with no gene match: 5. CDR3 length: 14 amino acids. CDR3 nucleotides: TGCAGTGCAAGGACAGGGGCAATGAACACTGAAGCTTTCTTT. It encodes CSARTGAMNTEAFF.

This clonotype was seen more than once but under ten times. The genes are TRBV11-3 and TRBJ2-3, with a weak D call TRBD1 (7 bases). CDR3 size: 18 residues. The ends were cut back, 5 bases at V and 1 base at J, with 22 bases in the middle. Germline V gene sequence: CDR1 SGHNT, CDR2 YENEEA. The CDR3 protein is CASSINRGGVIGTDTQYF. CDR3 DNA sequence: TGTGCCAGCAGCATAAACAGGGGAGGCGTAATTGGCACAGATACGCAGTATTTT.

This clonotype appeared a few times. The chain uses TRBV20-1 and TRBJ2-7; D perhaps matches TRBD1 (6 bases). The CDR3 covers 14 residues. V dropped 3 bases and J dropped 4 bases, with 16 bases sitting between them. Germline-derived CDR1 and CDR2 are DFQATT and SNEGSKA (reference sequence). This CDR3 is CSARSRQGRYEQYF. For the CDR3, the DNA is TGCAGTGCTAGGTCTCGCCAGGGGCGGTACGAGCAGTACTTC.

This clonotype was detected a few times. The rearrangement links TRBV4-3 to TRBJ2-2, with TRBD2 as a possible D gene (6 bases). CDR3 length equals 15 residues. The V end lost 3 bases, the J end lost 5 bases, and 13 bases lay between the germline ends. Germline V gene lookup returns CDR1 LGHNA and CDR2 YSLEER. The CDR3 loop reads CASSQERGKTGELFF. DNA of the CDR3: TGCGCCAGCAGCCAGGAACGGGGGAAAACCGGGGAGCTGTTTTTT.

The chain carries TRBV7-9 and TRBJ2-5, with D tentatively TRBD1 or TRBD2 (5 bases each). V was pared by 6 bases and J by 2 bases, with 13 bases between. CDR1 is SEHNR and CDR2 is FQNEAQ in the germline V gene (reference sequence). The length of the CDR3 is 14 residues. The CDR3 DNA reads TGTGCCAGCAGTCCAGGGTCGGGGCAAGAGACCCAGTACTTC. Protein sequence: CASSPGSGQETQYF.

This chain connects TRBV18 to TRBJ1-2; 9 bases fit TRBD1. Trimming removed 2 bases from V and 2 bases from J; junction bases left unmatched: 0. The CDR3 extends over 14 amino acids. Germline V gives CDR1 KGHSH, CDR2 LQKENI. CDR3 residues: CASSPDRGNYGYTF. Here the CDR3 DNA reads TGTGCCAGCTCACCAGACAGGGGGAACTATGGCTACACCTTC.

The J gene is TRBJ2-3, the V gene TRBV10-3, with 8 bases matching TRBD2. Losses at the gene ends were 6 bases for V and 3 bases for J; bases not matched to a gene: 11. The CDR3 has 16 amino acids. Per germline, CDR1 ENHRY and CDR2 SYGVKD. CDR3 in amino acids: CAIREVSGSITDTQYF. The DNA of the CDR3 is TGTGCCATCAGGGAAGTCAGCGGGAGTATAACAGATACGCAGTATTTT.